The rows below give T cell receptor beta chains drawn from one sample of a study of OX40 agonist ivuxolimab in advanced cancers. Method: immunoSEQ multiplex PCR; TCRdb's copy keeps in-frame clones and lacks some. This table holds 60,000 to 65,000 clones, roughly nine tenths found once. This specimen consisted of CD4+ or CD8+ T cells sorted from blood, obtained in a trial of the OX40 agonist ivuxolimab. The origin of the receptors is an adult with an advanced solid tumor such as melanoma, head and neck, liver or kidney cancer. The CDR3 runs from the conserved cysteine through the conserved F or W.

j_call: TRBJ1-4
v_call: TRBV5-5
cdr3_length: 14
cdr3_aa: CASSPPGREEKLFF

j_call: TRBJ2-7
v_call: TRBV7-6
cdr3_length: 15
cdr3_aa: CASSPTQGNGYEQYF

j_call: TRBJ1-2
v_call: TRBV30
cdr3_length: 13
cdr3_aa: CAWSPRQESGYTF

j_call: TRBJ1-4
v_call: TRBV6-1
cdr3_length: 15
cdr3_aa: CASTRNTGWGEKLFF

j_call: TRBJ2-1
v_call: TRBV2
cdr3_length: 11
cdr3_aa: CASSGTGGQFF

j_call: TRBJ2-3
v_call: TRBV19
cdr3_length: 15
cdr3_aa: CASSMGTGSTDTQYF

j_call: TRBJ1-2
v_call: TRBV7-9
cdr3_length: 13
cdr3_aa: CASSSVGGSGYTF

j_call: TRBJ1-2
v_call: TRBV27
cdr3_length: 13
cdr3_aa: CASSLMGGWGYTF

j_call: TRBJ1-3
v_call: TRBV10-1
cdr3_length: 14
cdr3_aa: CASSPGNAGNTIYF

j_call: TRBJ2-7
v_call: TRBV7-2
cdr3_length: 13
cdr3_aa: CASSLLQGYEQYF

j_call: TRBJ1-5
v_call: TRBV5-5
cdr3_length: 16
cdr3_aa: CASSLGGQNSNQPQHF

j_call: TRBJ2-5
v_call: TRBV11-1
cdr3_length: 15
cdr3_aa: CASSLGGRAEETQYF

j_call: TRBJ2-7
v_call: TRBV7-3
cdr3_length: 14
cdr3_aa: CASLPRVPPYEQYF

j_call: TRBJ2-7
v_call: TRBV10-3
cdr3_length: 16
cdr3_aa: CASSESAVGGVYEQYF

j_call: TRBJ2-3
v_call: TRBV2
cdr3_length: 15
cdr3_aa: CASSSALAGGNTQYF

j_call: TRBJ2-7
v_call: TRBV5-1
cdr3_length: 11
cdr3_aa: CASGLSYEQYF

j_call: TRBJ1-5
v_call: TRBV7-8
cdr3_length: 13
cdr3_aa: CASSFPGVQPQHF

j_call: -
v_call: TRBV19
cdr3_length: 15
cdr3_aa: CASSNVADPSYEQYF

j_call: TRBJ2-1
v_call: TRBV18
cdr3_length: 14
cdr3_aa: CASSPGGRRNEQFF

j_call: TRBJ1-2
v_call: TRBV6-1
cdr3_length: 14
cdr3_aa: CASSEARAGYGYTF

j_call: TRBJ2-5
v_call: TRBV6-1
cdr3_length: 12
cdr3_aa: CASMGAAETQYF

j_call: TRBJ2-1
v_call: TRBV2
cdr3_length: 15
cdr3_aa: CASTSGTSGTSEQFF

j_call: TRBJ2-2
v_call: TRBV5-1
cdr3_length: 15
cdr3_aa: CASSLLAGGTGELFF

j_call: TRBJ2-5
v_call: TRBV7-8
cdr3_length: 15
cdr3_aa: CASSGGIAVQETQYF

j_call: TRBJ2-3
v_call: TRBV11-3
cdr3_length: 16
cdr3_aa: CASSLAGGRATDTQYF

j_call: TRBJ1-5
v_call: TRBV30
cdr3_length: 13
cdr3_aa: CAWAGQLDQPQHF

j_call: TRBJ2-1
v_call: TRBV7-9
cdr3_length: 16
cdr3_aa: CASSLGGARSYNEQFF

j_call: TRBJ2-5
v_call: TRBV6-5
cdr3_length: 16
cdr3_aa: CASSYVRPPLQETQYF

j_call: TRBJ2-7
v_call: TRBV18
cdr3_length: 16
cdr3_aa: CASSPPGTGGFYEQYF

j_call: TRBJ2-3
v_call: TRBV7-2
cdr3_length: 17
cdr3_aa: CASSPLGGVLLADTQYF

j_call: TRBJ2-5
v_call: TRBV7-3
cdr3_length: 15
cdr3_aa: CASSLKKGGDGTQYF

j_call: TRBJ1-1
v_call: TRBV19
cdr3_length: 14
cdr3_aa: CASSIPGRNTEAFF

j_call: TRBJ2-3
v_call: TRBV5-6
cdr3_length: 14
cdr3_aa: CASSNRQGTDTQYF

j_call: TRBJ2-7
v_call: TRBV21-1
cdr3_length: 13
cdr3_aa: CASSGGGFYEQYF

j_call: TRBJ2-1
v_call: TRBV11-3
cdr3_length: 13
cdr3_aa: CASRLTGVNEQFF

j_call: TRBJ1-6
v_call: TRBV6-5
cdr3_length: 14
cdr3_aa: CASSYEGGFSPLHF

j_call: TRBJ2-2
v_call: TRBV7-3
cdr3_length: 15
cdr3_aa: CASSFGDRDHGELFF

j_call: TRBJ2-5
v_call: TRBV5-1
cdr3_length: 16
cdr3_aa: CASSYNDRVMGETQYF